Listed here are 2 T cell receptor beta chains from one sample, sequenced in a study of blood T cell repertoires in COVID-19. Produced via immunoSEQ multiplex PCR; TCRdb's table is partial and in-frame only. The repertoire holds approximately 230,000 clones, just over 85% seen once, with around 1.7% in the top ten. Specimen: PBMCs or T cells enriched from blood (not recorded which). Receptors were obtained from a middle-aged man who had recovered from COVID-19.

This chain links TRBV15 with TRBJ1-4; 7 nucleotides line up with TRBD1. Germline loops: CDR1 LNHNV, CDR2 YYDKDF (reference sequence). CDR3 length: 14 residues. J was trimmed by 7 bases and V by 7 bases; bases with no gene match: 9. The CDR3 DNA sequence: TGTGCCACCACTATAGGGGGCTCTGGTGAAAAACTGTTTTTT. Its translation: CATTIGGSGEKLFF. Together with reference TRBV15 and TRBJ1-4, the CDR3 gives the full variable domain: DAMVIQNPRYQVTQFGKPVTLSCSQTLNHNVMYWYQQKSSQAPKLLFHYYDKDFNNEADTPDNFQSRRPNTSFCFLDIRSPGLGDTAMYLCATTIGGSGEKLFFGSGTQLSVL.

Regarding this clone: The sample contains more than one DNA sequence encoding this CDR3. The gene calls are TRBV19 and TRBJ2-1; D not certain. Germline CDR1 LNHDA, CDR2 SQIVND (reference sequence). Deletions cut 3 bases from V and 3 bases from J, with 9 bases between. CDR3 length equals 14 residues. The CDR3 spells CASSIGSSYNEQFF. As DNA, the CDR3 is TGTGCCAGTAGTATCGGATCTAGCTACAATGAGCAGTTCTTC.